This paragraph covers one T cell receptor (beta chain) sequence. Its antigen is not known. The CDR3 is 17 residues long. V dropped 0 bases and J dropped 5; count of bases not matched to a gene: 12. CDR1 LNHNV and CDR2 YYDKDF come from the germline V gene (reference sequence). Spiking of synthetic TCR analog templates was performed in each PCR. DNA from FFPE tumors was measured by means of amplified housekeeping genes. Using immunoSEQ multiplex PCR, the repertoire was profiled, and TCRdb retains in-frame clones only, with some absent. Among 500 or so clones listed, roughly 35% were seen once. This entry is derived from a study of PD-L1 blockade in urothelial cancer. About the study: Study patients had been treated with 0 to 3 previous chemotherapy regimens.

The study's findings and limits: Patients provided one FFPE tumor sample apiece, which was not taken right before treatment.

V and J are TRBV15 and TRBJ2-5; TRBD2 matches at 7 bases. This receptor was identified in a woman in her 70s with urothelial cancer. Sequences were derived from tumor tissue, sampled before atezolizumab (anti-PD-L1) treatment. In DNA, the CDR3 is TGTGCCACCAGCAGAGACTTGAGGGAGGGCCTACCTGAGACCCAGTACTTC. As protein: CATSRDLREGLPETQYF.